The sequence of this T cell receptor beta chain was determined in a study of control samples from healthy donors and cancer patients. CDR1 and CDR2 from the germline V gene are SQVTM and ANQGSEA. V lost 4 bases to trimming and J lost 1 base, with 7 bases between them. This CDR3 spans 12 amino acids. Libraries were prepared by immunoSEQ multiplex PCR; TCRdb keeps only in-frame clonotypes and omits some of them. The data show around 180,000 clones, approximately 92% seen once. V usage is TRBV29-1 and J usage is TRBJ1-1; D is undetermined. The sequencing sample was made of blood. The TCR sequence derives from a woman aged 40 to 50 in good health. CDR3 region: CSVGGENTEAFF. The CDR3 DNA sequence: TGCAGCGTTGGGGGTGAGAACACTGAAGCTTTCTTT.